A single sample gave rise to the 30 T cell receptor beta chains below, sequenced in a study of PD-L1 blockade in urothelial cancer. The repertoire was sequenced with immunoSEQ multiplex PCR; TCRdb's copy has only in-frame clones and lacks some. This sample has approximately 70,000 clones, with 85% to 90% found just once. Sequencing was performed on PBMCs, taken around atezolizumab (anti-PD-L1) treatment. These receptors all come from a man between 60 and 75 years old with urothelial cancer.

This clone was observed once. J is TRBJ1-3 and V is TRBV11-2; D gene uncertain. The V end was cut by 3 bases, the J end by 0 bases, with 9 bases between. The CDR3 spans 15 residues. CDR1 is SGHAT and CDR2 is FQNNGV in the germline V gene. This chain's CDR3 is CASSFGTGSGNTIYF. The DNA of the CDR3 is TGTGCCAGCAGCTTCGGAACGGGCTCTGGAAACACCATATATTTT. The variable domain in full, with the rest retrieved from reference TRBV11-2 and TRBJ1-3, is EAGVAQSPRYKIIEKRQSVAFWCNPISGHATLYWYQQILGQGPKLLIQFQNNGVVDDSQLPKDRFSAERLKGVDSTLKIQPAKLEDSAVYLCASSFGTGSGNTIYFGEGSWLTVV.

In its sample, this clone was seen once. V is TRBV4-3 and J is TRBJ1-5, with TRBD1 as a possible D gene (6 bases). Germline-derived CDR1 and CDR2 are LGHNA and YSLEER. V was pared by 0 bases and J by 1 base, with 16 bases between. The CDR3 has 18 amino acids. CDR3: CASSQDRMAGASNQPQHF. The DNA of the CDR3 is TGCGCCAGCAGCCAAGATCGTATGGCAGGGGCCAGCAATCAGCCCCAGCATTTT.

The V gene is TRBV27, the J gene TRBJ2-3; 8 bases are a match to TRBD1. The V gene's germline CDR1 is MNHEY and CDR2 SMNVEV (reference sequence). The CDR3 contains 14 residues. Trimming at V came to 6 bases and at J to 6 bases, leaving 8 bases not matched to a gene. The CDR3 here is CASRWTGLGDTQYF. CDR3 nucleotide sequence: TGTGCCAGCAGATGGACAGGGTTGGGGGATACGCAGTATTTT.

This rearrangement joins TRBV7-3 to TRBJ2-2, with 13 bases aligning to TRBD2. There are 18 residues in the CDR3. Trimming took 1 base from V and 6 from J; bases not matched to a gene: 8. Germline values: CDR1 SGHTA, CDR2 FQGTGA. The CDR3 region has the DNA TGTGCCAGCAGCTTAATTGGGGGACTAGCGGGGCAGGCCGGGGAGCTGTTTTTT. This encodes CASSLIGGLAGQAGELFF.

The chain uses TRBV5-1 and TRBJ2-7; D uncertain. V lost 1 base and J lost 4, with 6 bases in between. CDR1 SGHRS and CDR2 YFSETQ come from the germline V gene. This CDR3 has 12 residues. In DNA, the CDR3 is TGCGCCAGCAGCTTGACTTTTTACGAGCAGTACTTC. It is translated as CASSLTFYEQYF.

J is TRBJ1-6 and V is TRBV18; 7 nucleotides match TRBD1. CDR1 and CDR2 (germline): KGHSH, LQKENI. J was trimmed by 7 bases and V by 3 bases; bases with no gene match: 15. This CDR3 comprises 18 residues. CDR3 in amino acids: CASSPVFLSGQSNSPLHF. As DNA, the CDR3 is TGTGCCAGCTCACCTGTCTTTTTATCGGGACAGTCGAATTCACCCCTCCACTTT.

The chain uses TRBV6-5 and TRBJ1-2; a weak D match, TRBD1 (6 bases). The germline V gene encodes CDR1 MNHEY and CDR2 SVGAGI. The CDR3 covers 12 residues. V lost 5 bases to trimming and J lost 7 bases, with 11 bases between them. The CDR3 protein is CASSQGSGGYTF. The CDR3 bases are TGTGCCAGCAGTCAGGGGTCGGGTGGCTACACCTTC.

V is TRBV4-2 and J is TRBJ2-7; 7 bases align to TRBD2. Unmatched junction bases numbered 11, after V lost 1 base and J lost 2 bases. CDR1 LGHNA and CDR2 YNFKEQ come from the germline V gene. The CDR3 runs 17 residues. The CDR3 here is CASSQGQRGTYTYEQYF. The CDR3 nucleotides are TGTGCCAGCAGCCAAGGCCAGCGGGGTACCTACACCTACGAGCAGTACTTC.

The V and J genes are TRBV12-5 and TRBJ1-2, with 10 positions matching TRBD1. The CDR3 has 14 amino acids. The ends lost 1 base at V and 8 bases at J; junction bases unmatched: 4. Germline CDR1 reads LGHNT; CDR2 reads FRNRAP. CDR3 region: CASGLGQGAGGYTF. The CDR3 bases are TGTGCTAGTGGTTTGGGACAGGGGGCGGGAGGCTACACCTTC.

The chain carries TRBV7-6 and TRBJ2-3; 10 bases fit TRBD2. After removal of 2 bases from V and 0 bases from J, the junction contained 5 bases not matched to a gene. CDR1 and CDR2 from the germline V gene are SGHVS and FNYEAQ. CDR3 length equals 17 residues. The DNA for the CDR3 is TGTGCCAGCAGCTTATGGTCTAGCGGGGGTAGCACAGATACGCAGTATTTT. Translation gives CASSLWSSGGSTDTQYF.

This sequence joins TRBV6-1 and TRBJ2-3; TRBD2 matches at 10 bases. In germline, CDR1 is MNHNS, CDR2 SASEGT. With V trimmed by 1 base and J by 4 bases, 2 bases remained unmatched. The CDR3 contains 15 residues. CDR3: CASSEEAGGPDTQYF. The CDR3 DNA reads as TGTGCCAGCAGTGAAGAAGCGGGGGGGCCAGATACGCAGTATTTT.

This chain joins TRBV29-1 and TRBJ2-7, with D possibly matching TRBD1 (6 bases). V lost 8 bases and J lost 7, with 18 bases in between. This CDR3 has 12 amino acids. Germline-derived CDR1 and CDR2 are SQVTM and ANQGSEA. In nucleotides, the CDR3 is TGCAGCAACCGGGACACGGTGGGGGAGCAGTACTTC. It yields the protein CSNRDTVGEQYF.

This clone was recorded once. The chain links TRBV4-2 to TRBJ2-7; TRBD2 might be the D (5 bases). V lost 0 bases to trimming and J lost 7 bases, with 16 bases between them. This CDR3 contains 15 residues. Looked up from germline, CDR1 is LGHNA and CDR2 is YNFKEQ. DNA for the CDR3: TGTGCCAGCAGCCAAGAACGAAGCGGCCCTTATGAGCAGTACTTC. Protein: CASSQERSGPYEQYF.

The V call is TRBV30, the J call TRBJ2-4, with D perhaps matching TRBD2 (5 bases). V was shortened by 1 base and J by 0 bases, with 13 bases between the two germline ends. The CDR3 extends over 16 amino acids. Germline assignment: CDR1 GTSNPN and CDR2 SVGIG (reference sequence). The DNA for the CDR3 is TGTGCCTGGAGTGAAATACCGGGATTAGCCAAAAACATTCAGTACTTC. It specifies CAWSEIPGLAKNIQYF.

The chain combines TRBV7-2 with TRBJ2-1; 7 nucleotides line up with TRBD2. V gave up 1 base and J gave up 6 bases; unmatched junction bases: 6. In germline, CDR1 is SGHTA, CDR2 FQGNSA. This CDR3 has 15 residues. CDR3 nucleotide sequence: TGTGCCAGCAGCTTAGGACTAGCAGGGTTCAATGAGCAGTTCTTC. Amino acids: CASSLGLAGFNEQFF.

This clone appeared a few times. The chain links TRBV5-1 to TRBJ1-2; D is unresolved. This CDR3 has 12 residues. V lost 6 bases and J 3 bases, leaving 9 bases between the germline ends. From germline, CDR1 is SGHRS and CDR2 YFSETQ. The CDR3 here is CASTAGDYGYTF. The CDR3 DNA follows: TGCGCCAGCACTGCGGGTGACTATGGCTACACCTTC.

The genes are TRBV11-2 and TRBJ2-5, with no clear D. This CDR3 spans 13 amino acids. In germline, CDR1 is SGHAT, CDR2 FQNNGV. Trimming removed 1 base at V and 3 bases at J, with 6 bases between. This CDR3 is CASSLGRKETQYF. The CDR3 coding sequence is TGTGCCAGCAGCTTAGGCAGAAAAGAGACCCAGTACTTC.

The genes are TRBV29-1 and TRBJ1-5; TRBD1 agrees at 7 bases. Per the germline V gene, CDR1 is SQVTM and CDR2 is ANQGSEA. The V segment lost 5 bases and the J segment 2 bases; nucleotides outside the gene matches: 9. The CDR3 loop spans 15 amino acids. The CDR3 sequence is CSVSLGTDGNQPQHF. The CDR3 nucleotides read TGCAGCGTTTCTCTCGGGACAGACGGCAATCAGCCCCAGCATTTT. The variable domain in full, completed from reference TRBV29-1 and TRBJ1-5, reads SAVISQKPSRDICQRGTSLTIQCQVDSQVTMMFWYRQQPGQSLTLIATANQGSEATYESGFVIDKFPISRPNLTFSTLTVSNMSPEDSSIYLCSVSLGTDGNQPQHFGDGTRLSIL.

The chain has TRBV28 and TRBJ2-4; TRBD1 is a possible D gene (6 bases). The CDR3 is made up of 16 amino acids. Trimming removed 1 base at V and 5 bases at J, with 15 bases between. Germline V gives CDR1 MDHEN, CDR2 SYDVKM. The CDR3 loop is CASSLLGRGEENIQYF. In DNA form, the CDR3 reads TGTGCCAGCAGTTTATTGGGCAGGGGAGAAGAAAACATTCAGTACTTC.

The chain joins TRBV5-5 to TRBJ1-2; tentative D call: TRBD1 (6 bases). Germline V gene sequence: CDR1 SGHKS, CDR2 YYEKEE (reference sequence). The V and J ends lost 0 bases and 3 bases respectively, with 18 bases between them. The CDR3 length is 17 residues. As DNA, the CDR3 is TGTGCCAGCAGCTTGGGGGGAACAGGGATTCGCGACTATGGCTACACCTTC. Translation: CASSLGGTGIRDYGYTF.

J is TRBJ2-3 and V is TRBV10-1; weak D call: TRBD2 (5 bases). Trimming stripped 0 bases from V and 9 bases from J, with 13 bases between. From germline, CDR1 is WNHNN and CDR2 SYGVQD (reference sequence). The CDR3 covers 14 residues. The chain's CDR3 is CASSESGAMGTQYF. The CDR3 region has the DNA TGCGCCAGCAGTGAGTCGGGAGCGATGGGGACGCAGTATTTT.

The chain employs TRBV11-2 and TRBJ2-5; 12 nucleotides align to TRBD2. Trimming at V came to 0 bases and at J to 5 bases, leaving 13 bases not matched to a gene. This CDR3 has 19 residues. Germline V gene data show CDR1 as SGHAT and CDR2 as FQNNGV. This chain's CDR3 is CASSLEGGLAGGPGETQYF. The CDR3 region has the DNA TGTGCCAGCAGCTTAGAGGGGGGCCTAGCGGGGGGGCCCGGGGAGACCCAGTACTTC.

Remarks on this clone: At the DNA level, this CDR3 is encoded by other sequences in the same sample as well. This chain uses TRBV5-1 with TRBJ2-7, with 7 bases aligning to TRBD1. The V gene end was trimmed by 4 bases and the J gene end by 2 bases; junction bases not matched to a gene: 6. The CDR3 is made up of 14 amino acids. In germline, CDR1 is SGHRS, CDR2 YFSETQ. The CDR3 sequence: CASSLTQGAYEQYF. In DNA, the CDR3 is TGCGCCAGCAGCCTGACTCAGGGGGCCTACGAGCAGTACTTC.

This chain uses TRBV19 with TRBJ1-2; 12 positions match TRBD1. This CDR3 comprises 16 residues. V lost 3 bases to trimming and J lost 6 bases; unmatched junction nucleotides: 8. Germline-derived CDR1 and CDR2 are LNHDA and SQIVND (reference sequence). The CDR3 coding sequence is TGTGCCAGTAGTATCCCGAGGGACAGGGGGCTCGATGGCTACACCTTC. Its translation is CASSIPRDRGLDGYTF.

DNA for the CDR3: TGTGCCAGCAGCTTAATGGCGGGGGGGTACAATGAGCAGTTCTTC. Protein: CASSLMAGGYNEQFF. V is TRBV7-9 and J is TRBJ2-1; 9 bases map to TRBD2. Trimming cost V 2 bases and J 4 bases; bases outside gene matches: 3. Germline loops: CDR1 SEHNR, CDR2 FQNEAQ (reference sequence). The CDR3 totals 15 residues. The entire variable domain, with the rest obtained from reference TRBV7-9 and TRBJ2-1, is as follows: DTGVSQNPRHKITKRGQNVTFRCDPISEHNRLYWYRQTLGQGPEFLTYFQNEAQLEKSRLLSDRFSAERPKGSFSTLEIQRTEQGDSAMYLCASSLMAGGYNEQFFGPGTRLTVL.

This sequence joins TRBV10-2 and TRBJ2-2, with D uncertain. Germline V lookup: CDR1 WSHSY, CDR2 SAAADI. Trimming cost V 1 base and J 6 bases, with 12 bases left between them. The CDR3 length is 15 residues. CDR3 nucleotides: TGCGCCAGCAGTGAGTACTCGGGTCACGCCGGGGAGCTGTTTTTT. This sequence encodes CASSEYSGHAGELFF.

This CDR3 reads CASTITGQGSYEQYF. Here the CDR3 DNA reads TGTGCCAGCACTATAACGGGACAGGGATCCTACGAGCAGTACTTC. The chain employs TRBV6-5 and TRBJ2-7; TRBD1 aligns across 9 bases. Germline-derived CDR1 and CDR2 are MNHEY and SVGAGI. After removal of 7 bases from V and 1 base from J, the junction contained 8 bases not matched to a gene. The CDR3 loop spans 15 amino acids.

This clone was picked up a small number of times. V usage is TRBV10-3 and J usage is TRBJ2-3; 14 bases agree with TRBD2. The CDR3 consists of 16 residues. V lost 6 bases, J lost 5 bases, and 7 bases stayed unmatched. Germline lookup yields CDR1 ENHRY and CDR2 SYGVKD. CDR3 DNA: TGTGCCATCAGCCCGACTAGCGGGGGGGCCAGAGATACGCAGTATTTT. This encodes CAISPTSGGARDTQYF.

The chain joins TRBV19 to TRBJ2-1; perhaps TRBD1 as D (6 bases). The CDR3 is made up of 14 amino acids. CDR1 and CDR2 from the germline V gene are LNHDA and SQIVND (reference sequence). Trimming cost V 4 bases and J 6 bases, with 13 bases left between them. The DNA of the CDR3 is TGTGCCAGTAGTACCCTAGGGGGAAGCAATGAGCAGTTCTTC. It specifies CASSTLGGSNEQFF.

This clone has a handful of counts. The V gene is TRBV14, the J gene TRBJ1-3, with 7 bases aligning to TRBD1. Losses at the gene ends were 3 bases for V and 2 bases for J; bases not matched to a gene: 4. Germline V lookup: CDR1 SGHDN, CDR2 FVKESK. This CDR3 is 15 amino acids long. Here the CDR3 reads CASSQGQIAGNTIYF. The DNA of the CDR3 is TGTGCCAGCAGCCAGGGACAGATCGCTGGAAACACCATATATTTT. The full variable domain, rest sourced from reference TRBV14 and TRBJ1-3, is EAGVTQFPSHSVIEKGQTVTLRCDPISGHDNLYWYRRVMGKEIKFLLHFVKESKQDESGMPNNRFLAERTGGTYSTLKVQPAELEDSGVYFCASSQGQIAGNTIYFGEGSWLTVV.